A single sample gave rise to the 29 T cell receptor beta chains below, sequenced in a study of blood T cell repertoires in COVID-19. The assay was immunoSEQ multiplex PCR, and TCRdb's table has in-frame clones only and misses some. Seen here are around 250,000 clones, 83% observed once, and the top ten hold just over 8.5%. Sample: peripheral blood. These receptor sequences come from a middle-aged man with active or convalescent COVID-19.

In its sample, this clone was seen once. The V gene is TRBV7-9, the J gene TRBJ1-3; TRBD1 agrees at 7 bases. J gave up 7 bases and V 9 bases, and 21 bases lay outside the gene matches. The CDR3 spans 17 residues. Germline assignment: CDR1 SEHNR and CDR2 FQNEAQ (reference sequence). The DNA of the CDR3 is TGTGCCAGTGACCGGAAGGGGGACAGAAATGGCGGCAACACCATATATTTT. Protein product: CASDRKGDRNGGNTIYF.

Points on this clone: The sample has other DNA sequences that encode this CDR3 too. The DNA of the CDR3 is TGTGCCAGCAGCTTAGCCGGGTCACAAGAGACCCAGTACTTC. It is translated as CASSLAGSQETQYF. J is TRBJ2-5 and V is TRBV7-9; no clear D. Germline loops: CDR1 SEHNR, CDR2 FQNEAQ (reference sequence). CDR3 length equals 14 residues. V shed 0 bases and J shed 2 bases, with 7 bases lying between them.

For the CDR3, the DNA is TGCAGCGTTGCTAGGGCGGGGTCCTACGAGCAGTACTTC. It codes for CSVARAGSYEQYF. The J gene is TRBJ2-7, the V gene TRBV29-1; tentatively, D is TRBD2 (6 bases). V dropped 4 bases and J dropped 1 base, with 11 bases sitting between them. CDR3 size: 13 residues. The germline V gene encodes CDR1 SQVTM and CDR2 ANQGSEA.

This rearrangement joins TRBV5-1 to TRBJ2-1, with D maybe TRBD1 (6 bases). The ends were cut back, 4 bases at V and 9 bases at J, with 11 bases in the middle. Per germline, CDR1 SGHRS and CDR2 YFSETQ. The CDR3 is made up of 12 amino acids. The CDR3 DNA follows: TGCGCCAGCAGCGCCGGGACACCTGAGCAGTTCTTC. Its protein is CASSAGTPEQFF.

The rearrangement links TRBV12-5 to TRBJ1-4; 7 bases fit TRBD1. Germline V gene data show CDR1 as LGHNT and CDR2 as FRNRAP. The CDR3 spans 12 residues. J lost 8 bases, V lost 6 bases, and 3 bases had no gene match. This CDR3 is CASGRDSEKLFF. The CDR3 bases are TGTGCTAGTGGACGGGACAGCGAAAAACTGTTTTTT.

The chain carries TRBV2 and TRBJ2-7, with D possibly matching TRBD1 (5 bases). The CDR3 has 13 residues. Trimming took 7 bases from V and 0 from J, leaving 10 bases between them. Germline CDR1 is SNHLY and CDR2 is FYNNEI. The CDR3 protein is CASTQVSSYEQYF. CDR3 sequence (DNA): TGTGCCAGCACACAGGTTAGCTCCTACGAGCAGTACTTC. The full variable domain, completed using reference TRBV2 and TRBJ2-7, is EPEVTQTPSHQVTQMGQEVILRCVPISNHLYFYWYRQILGQKVEFLVSFYNNEISEKSEIFDDQFSVERPDGSNFTLKIRSTKLEDSAMYFCASTQVSSYEQYFGPGTRLTVT.

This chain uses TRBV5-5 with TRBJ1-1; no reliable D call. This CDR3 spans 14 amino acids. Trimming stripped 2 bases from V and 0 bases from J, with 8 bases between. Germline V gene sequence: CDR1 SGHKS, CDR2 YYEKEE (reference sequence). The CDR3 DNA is TGTGCCAGCAGCTTACTAGGGATGAACACTGAAGCTTTCTTT. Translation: CASSLLGMNTEAFF.

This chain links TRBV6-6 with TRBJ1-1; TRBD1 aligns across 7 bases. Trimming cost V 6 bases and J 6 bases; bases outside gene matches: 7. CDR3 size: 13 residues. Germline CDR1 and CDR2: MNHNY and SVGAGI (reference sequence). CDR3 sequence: CASRSGGRPEAFF. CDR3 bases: TGTGCCAGCAGGTCAGGGGGAAGGCCTGAAGCTTTCTTT.

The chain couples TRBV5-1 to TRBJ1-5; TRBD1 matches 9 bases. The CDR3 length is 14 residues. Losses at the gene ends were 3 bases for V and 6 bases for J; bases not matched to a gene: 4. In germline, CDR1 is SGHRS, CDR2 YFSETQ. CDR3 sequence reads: CASSWGQGSQPQHF. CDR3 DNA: TGCGCCAGCAGCTGGGGACAGGGAAGTCAGCCCCAGCATTTT.

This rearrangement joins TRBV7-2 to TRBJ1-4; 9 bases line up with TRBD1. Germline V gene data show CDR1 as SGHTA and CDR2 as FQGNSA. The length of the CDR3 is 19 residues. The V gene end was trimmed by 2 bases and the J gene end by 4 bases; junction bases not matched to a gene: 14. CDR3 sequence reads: CASSLSTGQGFWRNEKLFF. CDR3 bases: TGTGCCAGCAGCTTATCGACCGGACAGGGGTTTTGGCGTAATGAAAAACTGTTTTTT.

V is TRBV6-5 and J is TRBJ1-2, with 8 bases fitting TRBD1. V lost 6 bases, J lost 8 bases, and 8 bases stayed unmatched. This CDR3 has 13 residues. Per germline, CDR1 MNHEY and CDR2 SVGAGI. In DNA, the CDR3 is TGTGCCAGCAGGGAGAGCAGGGGGCTGGGCTACACCTTC. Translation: CASRESRGLGYTF.

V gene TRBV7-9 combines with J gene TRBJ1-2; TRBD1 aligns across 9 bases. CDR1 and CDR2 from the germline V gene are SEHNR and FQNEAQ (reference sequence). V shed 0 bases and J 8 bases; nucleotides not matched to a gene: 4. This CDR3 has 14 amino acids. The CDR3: CASSLADRGGGYTF. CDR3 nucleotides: TGTGCCAGCAGCTTAGCGGACAGGGGCGGCGGCTACACCTTC.

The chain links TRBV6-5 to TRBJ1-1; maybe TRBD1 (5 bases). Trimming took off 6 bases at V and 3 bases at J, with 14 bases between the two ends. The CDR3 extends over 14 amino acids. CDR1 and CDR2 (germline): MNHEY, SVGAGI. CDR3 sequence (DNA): TGTGCCAGCAGCCGAGAGCAGGGCTACACTGAAGCTTTCTTT. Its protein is CASSREQGYTEAFF.

The CDR3 is CAWSVQGWSNQPQHF. Written as DNA, the CDR3 is TGTGCCTGGAGTGTGCAGGGGTGGAGCAATCAGCCCCAGCATTTT. The chain is built from TRBV30 and TRBJ1-5, with D possibly matching TRBD1 (6 bases). V was pared by 0 bases and J by 1 base, with 10 bases between. CDR3 length: 15 residues. The V gene's germline CDR1 is GTSNPN and CDR2 SVGIG (reference sequence).

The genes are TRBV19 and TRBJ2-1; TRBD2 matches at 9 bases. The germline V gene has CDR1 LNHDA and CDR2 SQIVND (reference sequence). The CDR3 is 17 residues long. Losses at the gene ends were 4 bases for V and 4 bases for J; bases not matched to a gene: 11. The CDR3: CASSTPPLAGAYNEQFF. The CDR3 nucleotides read TGTGCCAGTAGTACCCCCCCATTAGCGGGAGCTTACAATGAGCAGTTCTTC. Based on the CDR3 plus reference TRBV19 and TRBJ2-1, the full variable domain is DGGITQSPKYLFRKEGQNVTLSCEQNLNHDAMYWYRQDPGQGLRLIYYSQIVNDFQKGDIAEGYSVSREKKESFPLTVTSAQKNPTAFYLCASSTPPLAGAYNEQFFGPGTRLTVL.

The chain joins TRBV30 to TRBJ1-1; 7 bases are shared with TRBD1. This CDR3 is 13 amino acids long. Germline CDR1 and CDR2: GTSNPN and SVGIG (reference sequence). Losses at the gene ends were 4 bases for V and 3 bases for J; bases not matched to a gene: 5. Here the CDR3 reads CAWTGGEYTEAFF. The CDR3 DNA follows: TGTGCCTGGACAGGGGGAGAGTACACTGAAGCTTTCTTT.

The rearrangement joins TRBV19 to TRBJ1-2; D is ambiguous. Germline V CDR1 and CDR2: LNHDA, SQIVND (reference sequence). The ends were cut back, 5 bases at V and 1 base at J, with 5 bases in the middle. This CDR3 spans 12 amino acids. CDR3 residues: CASSGLNYGYTF. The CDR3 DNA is TGTGCCAGTAGTGGACTTAACTATGGCTACACCTTC.

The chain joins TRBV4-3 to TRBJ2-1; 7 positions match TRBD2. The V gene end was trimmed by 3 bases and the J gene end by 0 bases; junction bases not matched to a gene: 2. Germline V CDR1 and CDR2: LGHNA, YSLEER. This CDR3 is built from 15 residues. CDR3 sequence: CASSHGGTSYNEQFF. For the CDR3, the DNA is TGCGCCAGCAGCCACGGGGGGACCTCCTACAATGAGCAGTTCTTC.

DNA for the CDR3: TGTGCCACCAGTGATGCCGACAGAACCTACAATGAGCAGTTCTTC. Translating it yields CATSDADRTYNEQFF. The gene calls are TRBV24-1 and TRBJ2-1; TRBD1 might be the D (5 bases). Looked up from germline, CDR1 is KGHDR and CDR2 is SFDVKD. Trimming took off 3 bases at V and 2 bases at J, with 10 bases between the two ends. The CDR3 extends over 15 amino acids.

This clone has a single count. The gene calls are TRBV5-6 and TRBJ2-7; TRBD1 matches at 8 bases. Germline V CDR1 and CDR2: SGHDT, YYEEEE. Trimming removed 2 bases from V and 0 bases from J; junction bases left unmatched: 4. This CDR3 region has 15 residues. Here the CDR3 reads CASSLTGQVSYEQYF. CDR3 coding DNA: TGTGCCAGCAGCTTAACGGGACAGGTCTCCTACGAGCAGTACTTC. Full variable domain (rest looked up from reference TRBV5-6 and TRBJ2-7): DAGVTQSPTHLIKTRGQQVTLRCSPKSGHDTVSWYQQALGQGPQFIFQYYEEEERQRGNFPDRFSGHQFPNYSSELNVNALLLGDSALYLCASSLTGQVSYEQYFGPGTRLTVT.

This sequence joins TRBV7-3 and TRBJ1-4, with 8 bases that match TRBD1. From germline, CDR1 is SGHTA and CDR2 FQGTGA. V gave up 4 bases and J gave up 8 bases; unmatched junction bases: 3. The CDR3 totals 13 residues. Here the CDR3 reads CASSSTGGEKLFF. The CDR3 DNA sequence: TGTGCCAGCAGCTCTACAGGGGGAGAAAAACTGTTTTTT.

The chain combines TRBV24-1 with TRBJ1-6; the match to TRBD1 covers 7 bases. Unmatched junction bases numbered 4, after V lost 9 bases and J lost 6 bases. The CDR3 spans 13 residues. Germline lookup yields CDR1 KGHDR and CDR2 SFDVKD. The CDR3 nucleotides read TGTGCCACCTCCCGGGACAGTAATTCACCCCTCCACTTT. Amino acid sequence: CATSRDSNSPLHF.

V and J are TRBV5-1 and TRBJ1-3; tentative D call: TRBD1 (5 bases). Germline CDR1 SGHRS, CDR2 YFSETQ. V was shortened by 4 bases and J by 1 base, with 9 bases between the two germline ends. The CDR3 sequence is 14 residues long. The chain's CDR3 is CASSATDSGNTIYF. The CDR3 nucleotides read TGCGCCAGCAGCGCGACAGATTCTGGAAACACCATATATTTT.

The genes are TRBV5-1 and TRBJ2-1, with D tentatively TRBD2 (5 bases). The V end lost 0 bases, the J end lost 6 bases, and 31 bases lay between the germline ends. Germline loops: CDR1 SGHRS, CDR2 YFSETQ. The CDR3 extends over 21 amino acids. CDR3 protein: CASSLAGGSADGPRLRNEQFF. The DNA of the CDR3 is TGCGCCAGCAGCTTGGCCGGAGGCTCGGCGGACGGTCCCAGGCTTCGCAATGAGCAGTTCTTC.

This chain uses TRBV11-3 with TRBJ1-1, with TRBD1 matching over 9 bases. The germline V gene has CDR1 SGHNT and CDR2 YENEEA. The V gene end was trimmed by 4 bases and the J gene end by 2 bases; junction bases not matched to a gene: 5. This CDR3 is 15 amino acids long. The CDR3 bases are TGTGCCAGCAGCTCTCGGACAGGGGCCAACACTGAAGCTTTCTTT. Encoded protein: CASSSRTGANTEAFF.

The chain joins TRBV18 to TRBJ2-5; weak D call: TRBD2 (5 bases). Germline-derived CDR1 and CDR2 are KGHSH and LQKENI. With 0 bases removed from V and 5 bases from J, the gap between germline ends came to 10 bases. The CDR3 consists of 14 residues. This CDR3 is CASSPPGVGETQYF. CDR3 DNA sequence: TGTGCCAGCTCACCACCGGGAGTAGGGGAGACCCAGTACTTC.

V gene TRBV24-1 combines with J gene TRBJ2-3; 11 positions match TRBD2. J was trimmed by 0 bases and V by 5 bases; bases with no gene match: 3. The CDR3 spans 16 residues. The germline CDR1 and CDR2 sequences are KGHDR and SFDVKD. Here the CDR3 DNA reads TGTGCCACCAGTGGATGGACTAGCGGGAGCACAGATACGCAGTATTTT. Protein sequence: CATSGWTSGSTDTQYF.

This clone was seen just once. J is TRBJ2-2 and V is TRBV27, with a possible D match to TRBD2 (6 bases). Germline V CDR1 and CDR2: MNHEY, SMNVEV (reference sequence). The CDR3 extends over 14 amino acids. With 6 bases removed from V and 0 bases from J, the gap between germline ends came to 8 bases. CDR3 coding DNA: TGTGCCAGCAGGGAGGGTACGAACACCGGGGAGCTGTTTTTT. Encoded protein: CASREGTNTGELFF.

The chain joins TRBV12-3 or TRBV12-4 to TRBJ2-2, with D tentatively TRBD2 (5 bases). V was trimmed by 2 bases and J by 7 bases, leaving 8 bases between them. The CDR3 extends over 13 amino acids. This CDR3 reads CASSLFEGGELFF. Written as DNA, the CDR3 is TGTGCCAGCAGTTTATTTGAGGGCGGGGAGCTGTTTTTT.